This record looks at one T cell receptor (beta chain) sequence and its context. The antigen is unknown. Clones were read by immunoSEQ multiplex PCR, and TCRdb kept only the in-frame ones, dropping some. This sample yields 100,000 to 150,000 clones, of which 85% to 90% are seen a single time; around 10% belongs to the top ten. Per the germline V gene, CDR1 is SGHTA and CDR2 is FQGNSA. The V gene end was trimmed by 1 base and the J gene end by 7 bases; junction bases not matched to a gene: 5. This CDR3 is built from 16 residues. This sample is part of a study of T cell responses to AZD1222 COVID-19 vaccine. Whole-study results and caveats: Spike-specific TCR breadth rose after two AZD1222 doses, and depth rose as well. Close to half of spike-specific TCRs reportedly recognize unmutated variant regions.

The chain carries TRBV7-2 and TRBJ2-1, with TRBD2 matching 12 bases. The receptor's source is an adult in good health. Sequencing was performed on peripheral blood, taken on day 0 of MenACWY control vaccination. CDR3 sequence (DNA): TGTGCCAGCAGCTTAGAGCTAGCGGGAGGGCAAAATGAGCAGTTCTTC. As protein: CASSLELAGGQNEQFF.